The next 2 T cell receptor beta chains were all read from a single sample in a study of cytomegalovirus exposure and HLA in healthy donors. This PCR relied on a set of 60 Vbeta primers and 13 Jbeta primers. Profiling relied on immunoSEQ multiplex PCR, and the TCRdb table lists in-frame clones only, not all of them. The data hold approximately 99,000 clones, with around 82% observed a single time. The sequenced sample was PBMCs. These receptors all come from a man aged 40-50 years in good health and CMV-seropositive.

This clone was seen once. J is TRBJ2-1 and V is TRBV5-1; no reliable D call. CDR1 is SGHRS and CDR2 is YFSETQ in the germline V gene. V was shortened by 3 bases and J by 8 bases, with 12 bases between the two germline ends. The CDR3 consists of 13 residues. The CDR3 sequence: CASSSYGEDEQFF. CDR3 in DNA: TGCGCCAGCAGCTCCTATGGAGAAGATGAGCAGTTCTTC.

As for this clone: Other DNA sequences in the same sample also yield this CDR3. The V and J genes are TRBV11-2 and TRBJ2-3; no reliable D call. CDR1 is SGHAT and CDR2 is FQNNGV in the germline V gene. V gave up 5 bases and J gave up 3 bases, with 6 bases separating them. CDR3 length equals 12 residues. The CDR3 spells CASSPGTDTQYF. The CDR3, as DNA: TGTGCCAGCAGCCCCGGGACAGATACGCAGTATTTT.